The 28 T cell receptor beta chains presented below share a single source sample, sequenced in a study of blood T cell repertoires in COVID-19. Only in-frame clones appear in the TCRdb table, and some are missing; sequencing was by immunoSEQ multiplex PCR. The sample shows around 99,000 clones, 80% to 95% of them seen only once. The sequenced sample consisted of peripheral blood. The receptors derive from a woman younger than 45 with acute or convalescent COVID-19.

V usage is TRBV2 and J usage is TRBJ2-2, with 8 bases identical to TRBD1. Germline-derived CDR1 and CDR2 are SNHLY and FYNNEI. J gave up 3 bases and V 6 bases, and 6 bases lay outside the gene matches. The CDR3 spans 15 residues. This CDR3 reads CASRADRVYTGELFF. CDR3 nucleotides: TGTGCCAGCAGGGCGGACAGGGTATACACCGGGGAGCTGTTTTTT.

V gene TRBV7-3 combines with J gene TRBJ2-1; 8 bases map to TRBD2. The CDR3 runs 13 residues. Per germline, CDR1 SGHTA and CDR2 FQGTGA. After removal of 4 bases from V and 6 bases from J, the junction contained 2 bases not matched to a gene. The CDR3 DNA reads TGTGCCAGCAGCTCGGGGGGGATCAATGAGCAGTTCTTC. Residues: CASSSGGINEQFF. Based on the CDR3 plus reference TRBV7-3 and TRBJ2-1, the full variable domain is GAGVSQTPSNKVTEKGKYVELRCDPISGHTALYWYRQSLGQGPEFLIYFQGTGAADDSGLPNDRFFAVRPEGSVSTLKIQRTERGDSAVYLCASSSGGINEQFFGPGTRLTVL.

The V and J genes are TRBV7-9 and TRBJ1-1; 8 bases agree with TRBD1. V was pared by 4 bases and J by 0 bases, with 1 base of the junction left unmatched. This CDR3 has 14 amino acids. The germline V gene encodes CDR1 SEHNR and CDR2 FQNEAQ (reference sequence). The CDR3 nucleotides are TGTGCCAGCAGCTGGACAGGGTTGAACACTGAAGCTTTCTTT. Its translation: CASSWTGLNTEAFF.

This chain uses TRBV10-3 with TRBJ2-3; D is possibly TRBD2 (6 bases). Trimming shortened V by 6 bases and J by 2 bases, and 18 bases separated the two germline ends. CDR1 is ENHRY, CDR2 SYGVKD, per germline. The CDR3 consists of 16 residues. In DNA, the CDR3 is TGTGCCATCAGGAGGGACTCCCTCTCCTTCACAGATACGCAGTATTTT. Translated: CAIRRDSLSFTDTQYF.

The rearrangement links TRBV28 to TRBJ1-6; weak D call: TRBD1 (5 bases). Trimming left V 3 bases short and J 8 bases short, with 8 bases between. This CDR3 spans 13 amino acids. Germline V lookup: CDR1 MDHEN, CDR2 SYDVKM. CDR3 sequence (DNA): TGTGCCAGCAGTTTGGGGGGGGATTCACCCCTCCACTTT. Residues: CASSLGGDSPLHF.

The chain combines TRBV11-2 with TRBJ1-1, with D tentatively TRBD1 (5 bases). V shed 0 bases and J shed 0 bases, with 14 bases lying between them. This CDR3 region has 17 residues. The germline gives CDR1 SGHAT, CDR2 FQNNGV. Here the CDR3 reads CASSLDGFDSLNTEAFF. CDR3 bases: TGTGCCAGCAGCTTAGATGGGTTCGACAGTCTGAACACTGAAGCTTTCTTT.

V is TRBV5-6 and J is TRBJ1-2; the D is unclear. Germline CDR1 reads SGHDT; CDR2 reads YYEEEE. The CDR3 has 13 amino acids. Trimming removed 4 bases from V and 13 bases from J, with 20 bases in between. CDR3 sequence: CASSEGPLGGSTF. CDR3 DNA sequence: TGTGCCAGCAGCGAAGGTCCATTAGGCGGGTCCACCTTC. Looking up the rest from reference TRBV5-6 and TRBJ1-2 gives the full variable domain: DAGVTQSPTHLIKTRGQQVTLRCSPKSGHDTVSWYQQALGQGPQFIFQYYEEEERQRGNFPDRFSGHQFPNYSSELNVNALLLGDSALYLCASSEGPLGGSTFGSGTRLTVV.

The chain is built from TRBV6-5 and TRBJ2-3; tentatively, D is TRBD2 (5 bases). V gave up 6 bases and J gave up 1 base, with 8 bases separating them. The germline CDR1 and CDR2 sequences are MNHEY and SVGAGI. This CDR3 comprises 13 residues. The CDR3 region is CASRSLGTDTQYF. The CDR3 DNA sequence: TGTGCCAGCAGATCACTAGGCACAGATACGCAGTATTTT.

This clone has a handful of counts. The chain is built from TRBV7-3 and TRBJ2-7; a weak D match, TRBD2 (5 bases). The V and J ends lost 5 bases and 2 bases respectively, with 16 bases between them. The germline V gene encodes CDR1 SGHTA and CDR2 FQGTGA. This CDR3 spans 15 amino acids. CDR3 coding DNA: TGTGCCAGCAGCCCCGGACCACTCGGGGCCTACGAGCAGTACTTC. Translation: CASSPGPLGAYEQYF. Looking up the rest from reference TRBV7-3 and TRBJ2-7 gives the full variable domain: GAGVSQTPSNKVTEKGKYVELRCDPISGHTALYWYRQSLGQGPEFLIYFQGTGAADDSGLPNDRFFAVRPEGSVSTLKIQRTERGDSAVYLCASSPGPLGAYEQYFGPGTRLTVT.

This clone was counted between two and nine times. The gene calls are TRBV28 and TRBJ1-1; 8 nucleotides align to TRBD1. Losses at the gene ends were 0 bases for V and 6 bases for J; bases not matched to a gene: 3. Germline-derived CDR1 and CDR2 are MDHEN and SYDVKM. This CDR3 comprises 14 residues. Here the CDR3 DNA reads TGTGCCAGCAGTTTATGGCCAGGGGGCCCTGAAGCTTTCTTT. Translating it yields CASSLWPGGPEAFF.

The gene calls are TRBV7-8 and TRBJ2-1, with 9 bases identical to TRBD2. The CDR3 spans 16 residues. J was trimmed by 2 bases and V by 3 bases; bases with no gene match: 5. The germline V gene has CDR1 SGHVS and CDR2 FQNEAQ. The CDR3 DNA follows: TGTGCCAGCAGCTTTAGCGGGGGTGGGCCCTACAATGAGCAGTTCTTC. Protein: CASSFSGGGPYNEQFF. Full variable domain (remainder filled in from reference TRBV7-8 and TRBJ2-1): GAGVSQSPRYKVAKRGQDVALRCDPISGHVSLFWYQQALGQGPEFLTYFQNEAQLDKSGLPSDRFFAERPEGSVSTLKIQRTQQEDSAVYLCASSFSGGGPYNEQFFGPGTRLTVL.

V is TRBV12-5 and J is TRBJ1-5, with a tentative D call TRBD1 (5 bases). The CDR3 length is 13 residues. CDR1 is LGHNT, CDR2 FRNRAP, per germline. Trimming removed 0 bases at V and 8 bases at J, with 8 bases between. CDR3 sequence (DNA): TGTGCTAGTGGTTTGGTACCGGGGGAGCCCCAGCATTTT. Translation gives CASGLVPGEPQHF.

The V and J genes are TRBV7-2 and TRBJ2-7, with TRBD2 matching 11 bases. This CDR3 is built from 14 residues. V shed 5 bases and J 3 bases; nucleotides not matched to a gene: 3. CDR1 and CDR2 (germline): SGHTA, FQGNSA. The CDR3 DNA reads TGTGCCAGCAGCGGGGGGACTAGCGGCTACGAGCAGTACTTC. Protein sequence: CASSGGTSGYEQYF.

CDR3 region: CASSLRDRENSPLHF. DNA of the CDR3: TGTGCCAGCAGCCTCAGGGACAGGGAAAATTCACCCCTCCACTTT. The chain employs TRBV7-9 and TRBJ1-6; TRBD1 matches at 9 bases. From germline, CDR1 is SEHNR and CDR2 FQNEAQ (reference sequence). J gave up 7 bases and V 5 bases, and 6 bases lay outside the gene matches. There are 15 residues in the CDR3.

The sample holds one count of this clone. The V gene is TRBV4-1, the J gene TRBJ2-3, with TRBD2 identical over 10 bases. CDR1 is MGHRA and CDR2 is YSYEKL in the germline V gene. Losses at the gene ends were 3 bases for V and 6 bases for J; bases not matched to a gene: 12. This CDR3 has 17 residues. This chain's CDR3 is CASSHGGSGGAVDTQYF. The CDR3 DNA reads TGCGCCAGCAGCCACGGGGGGAGCGGGGGGGCCGTGGATACGCAGTATTTT.

The V gene is TRBV9, the J gene TRBJ2-1; TRBD1 agrees at 9 bases. Germline V gives CDR1 SGDLS, CDR2 YYNGEE. The junction had 2 bases not matched to a gene; V was cut back by 4 bases and J by 3 bases. The CDR3 length is 14 residues. In DNA, the CDR3 is TGTGCCAGCAGCATGACAGGGGGCTACAATGAGCAGTTCTTC. It specifies CASSMTGGYNEQFF.

The rearrangement joins TRBV28 to TRBJ1-1, with 7 bases fitting TRBD1. CDR1 is MDHEN, CDR2 SYDVKM, per germline. The junction had 11 bases not matched to a gene; V was cut back by 5 bases and J by 8 bases. The CDR3 is made up of 14 amino acids. The CDR3 coding sequence is TGTGCCAGCAGTCTCGTTGGAGGGGGCACAGAAGCTTTCTTT. Translation gives CASSLVGGGTEAFF. The whole variable domain, filled in from reference TRBV28 and TRBJ1-1, reads DVKVTQSSRYLVKRTGEKVFLECVQDMDHENMFWYRQDPGLGLRLIYFSYDVKMKEKGDIPEGYSVSREKKERFSLILESASTNQTSMYLCASSLVGGGTEAFFGQGTRLTVV.

This clone was observed a single time. The chain combines TRBV25-1 with TRBJ1-5, with TRBD1 matching 7 bases. The CDR3 extends over 12 amino acids. V gave up 8 bases and J gave up 4 bases; unmatched junction bases: 2. CDR1 MGHDK and CDR2 SYGVNS come from the germline V gene. This chain's CDR3 is CASAGQNQPQHF. Here the CDR3 DNA reads TGTGCCAGCGCGGGACAGAATCAGCCCCAGCATTTT. Filled out from reference TRBV25-1 and TRBJ1-5, the complete variable domain reads EADIYQTPRYLVIGTGKKITLECSQTMGHDKMYWYQQDPGMELHLIHYSYGVNSTEKGDLSSESTVSRIRTEHFPLTLESARPSHTSQYLCASAGQNQPQHFGDGTRLSIL.

This clone was observed once. The genes are TRBV3-1 (or the pseudogene TRBV3-2) and TRBJ1-1; D not certain. CDR3 length: 13 residues. V lost 1 base, J lost 7 bases, and 10 bases lay in between. In germline, CDR1 is LGHDT, CDR2 YNNKEL (reference sequence). The CDR3 DNA reads as TGTGCCAGCAGCCAAGCCGCGGCCGGTGAAGCTTTCTTT. Translation gives CASSQAAAGEAFF.

The gene calls are TRBV10-3 and TRBJ1-1; unclear D gene. The CDR3 consists of 14 residues. Between the trimmed V and J ends, which lost 3 bases and 4 bases, there was a span of 12 bases. Germline CDR1 and CDR2: ENHRY and SYGVKD. CDR3 loop: CAISDGVGGTEAFF. Here the CDR3 DNA reads TGTGCCATCAGTGACGGTGTTGGCGGCACTGAAGCTTTCTTT.

The V and J genes are TRBV6-5 and TRBJ1-2; D is uncertain. The V and J ends lost 2 bases and 0 bases respectively, with 10 bases between them. CDR1 MNHEY and CDR2 SVGAGI come from the germline V gene. CDR3 length equals 15 residues. CDR3 protein: CASSYLREPNYGYTF. CDR3 bases: TGTGCCAGCAGTTACCTCCGGGAACCTAACTATGGCTACACCTTC.

For this clone: At one end, the junction sequence differs from germline, possibly due to a read error. V and J are TRBV24-1 and TRBJ2-2; 12 bases agree with TRBD2. Germline CDR1 and CDR2: KGHDR and SFDVKD. This CDR3 has 15 amino acids. CDR3 region: CATSDSSGRAGELFF. In DNA, the CDR3 is TGTGCCACCAGCGATTCTAGCGGGAGGGCCGGGGAGCTGTTTTTT.

The chain employs TRBV3-1 (or the pseudogene TRBV3-2) and TRBJ1-2, with D tentatively TRBD1 (5 bases). CDR1 is LGHDT, CDR2 YNNKEL, per germline (reference sequence). This CDR3 is built from 14 residues. The ends were cut back, 1 base at V and 1 base at J, with 7 bases in the middle. The CDR3 loop is CASSQVGGNYGYTF. CDR3 nucleotides: TGTGCCAGCAGCCAAGTGGGGGGTAACTATGGCTACACCTTC.

V is TRBV27 and J is TRBJ1-6; the match to TRBD1 covers 8 bases. The CDR3 is 14 amino acids. Germline V gene lookup returns CDR1 MNHEY and CDR2 SMNVEV (reference sequence). After removal of 7 bases from V and 6 bases from J, the junction contained 5 bases not matched to a gene. The CDR3 DNA reads as TGTGCCAGCACCTCGACAGGGGTTAATTCACCCCTCCACTTT. Protein product: CASTSTGVNSPLHF.

The chain is built from TRBV28 and TRBJ2-7, with TRBD1 matching over 8 bases. The trim removed 5 bases at V and 2 bases at J, leaving 2 bases unmatched. The CDR3 spans 13 residues. The germline gives CDR1 MDHEN, CDR2 SYDVKM. CDR3 coding DNA: TGTGCCAGCAGTATGACAGGGGCCTACGAGCAGTACTTC. It translates to CASSMTGAYEQYF. Full variable domain (remainder filled in from reference TRBV28 and TRBJ2-7): DVKVTQSSRYLVKRTGEKVFLECVQDMDHENMFWYRQDPGLGLRLIYFSYDVKMKEKGDIPEGYSVSREKKERFSLILESASTNQTSMYLCASSMTGAYEQYFGPGTRLTVT.

The rearrangement uses TRBV20-1 and TRBJ1-1; tentative D call: TRBD1 (6 bases). Looked up from germline, CDR1 is DFQATT and CDR2 is SNEGSKA (reference sequence). The CDR3 is made up of 11 amino acids. Trimming stripped 6 bases from V and 5 bases from J, with 10 bases between. The CDR3 DNA is TGCAGTGCACAGGGATCGACTGAAGCTTTCTTT. Its protein is CSAQGSTEAFF.

The chain carries TRBV13 and TRBJ2-5, with a weak D call TRBD1 (6 bases). This CDR3 contains 15 residues. Per the germline V gene, CDR1 is PRHDT and CDR2 is FYEKMQ (reference sequence). The V gene lost 2 bases and the J gene lost 2 bases, with 12 bases spanning the gap. The CDR3 sequence: CASSLSPGQQETQYF. The DNA for the CDR3 is TGTGCCAGCAGCTTATCCCCGGGACAACAAGAGACCCAGTACTTC.

V is TRBV5-4 and J is TRBJ1-2; possibly TRBD1 for D (5 bases). V lost 4 bases, J lost 6 bases, and 16 bases lay in between. This CDR3 has 14 residues. Germline CDR1 and CDR2: SGHNT and YYREEE (reference sequence). CDR3 bases: TGTGCCAGCAGCCTGATCGGAGGGGTTGATGGCTACACCTTC. Translation gives CASSLIGGVDGYTF.